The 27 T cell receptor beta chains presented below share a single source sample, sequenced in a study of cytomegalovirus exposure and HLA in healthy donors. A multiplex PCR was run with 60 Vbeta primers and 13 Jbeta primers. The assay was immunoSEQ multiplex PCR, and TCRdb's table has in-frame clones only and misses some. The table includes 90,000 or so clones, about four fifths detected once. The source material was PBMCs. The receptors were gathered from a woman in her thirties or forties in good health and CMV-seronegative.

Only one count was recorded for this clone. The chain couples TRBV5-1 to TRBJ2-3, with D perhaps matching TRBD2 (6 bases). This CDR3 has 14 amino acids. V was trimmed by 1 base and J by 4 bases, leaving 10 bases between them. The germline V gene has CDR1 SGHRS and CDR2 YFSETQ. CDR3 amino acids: CASSLREAPDTQYF. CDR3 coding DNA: TGCGCCAGCAGCTTGAGGGAGGCCCCAGATACGCAGTATTTT.

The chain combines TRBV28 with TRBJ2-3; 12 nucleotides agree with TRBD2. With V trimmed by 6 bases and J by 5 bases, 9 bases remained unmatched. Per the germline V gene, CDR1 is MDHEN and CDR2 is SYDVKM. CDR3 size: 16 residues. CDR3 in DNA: TGTGCCAGCAGCCCTAGCGGGAGGGCCATAATAGATACGCAGTATTTT. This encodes CASSPSGRAIIDTQYF. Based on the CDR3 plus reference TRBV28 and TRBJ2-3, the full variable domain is DVKVTQSSRYLVKRTGEKVFLECVQDMDHENMFWYRQDPGLGLRLIYFSYDVKMKEKGDIPEGYSVSREKKERFSLILESASTNQTSMYLCASSPSGRAIIDTQYFGPGTRLTVL.

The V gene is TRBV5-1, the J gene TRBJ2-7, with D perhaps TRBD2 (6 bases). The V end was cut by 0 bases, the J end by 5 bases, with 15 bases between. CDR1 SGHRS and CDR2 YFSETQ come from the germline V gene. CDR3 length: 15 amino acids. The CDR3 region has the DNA TGCGCCAGCAGCTTGGCCGCTAGCGCGTTAAACGAGCAGTACTTC. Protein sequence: CASSLAASALNEQYF.

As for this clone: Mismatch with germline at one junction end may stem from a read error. The CDR3 DNA follows: TGTGCCTGGAGTGTAAGGGGCGGGAGGGAAAATTTT. It codes for CAWSVRGGRENF. The chain combines TRBV30 with TRBJ2-3; TRBD2 matches 9 bases. Per germline, CDR1 GTSNPN and CDR2 SVGIG (reference sequence). This CDR3 contains 12 residues.

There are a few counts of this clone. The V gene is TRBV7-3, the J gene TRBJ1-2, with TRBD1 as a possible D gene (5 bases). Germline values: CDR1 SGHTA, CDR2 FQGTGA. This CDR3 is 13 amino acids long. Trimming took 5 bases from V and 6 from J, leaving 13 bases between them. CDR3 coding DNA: TGTGCCAGCAGCCCCCGATCAGGGCATGGCTACACCTTC. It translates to CASSPRSGHGYTF.

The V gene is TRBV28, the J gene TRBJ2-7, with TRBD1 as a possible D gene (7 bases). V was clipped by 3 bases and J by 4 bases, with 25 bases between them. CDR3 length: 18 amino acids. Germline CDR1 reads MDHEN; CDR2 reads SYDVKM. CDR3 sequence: CASSFPPAHRGLAYEQYF. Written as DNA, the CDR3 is TGTGCCAGCAGTTTCCCCCCCGCTCACAGGGGACTCGCGTACGAGCAGTACTTC.

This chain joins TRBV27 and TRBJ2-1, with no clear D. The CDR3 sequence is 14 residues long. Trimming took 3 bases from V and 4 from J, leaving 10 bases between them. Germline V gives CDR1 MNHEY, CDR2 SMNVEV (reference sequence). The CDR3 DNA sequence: TGTGCCAGCAGTTTTCGGCGGAATTACAATGAGCAGTTCTTC. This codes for CASSFRRNYNEQFF.

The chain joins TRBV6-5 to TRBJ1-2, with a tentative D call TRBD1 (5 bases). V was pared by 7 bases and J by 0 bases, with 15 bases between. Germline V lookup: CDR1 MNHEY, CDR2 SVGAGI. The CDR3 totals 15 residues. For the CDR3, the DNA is TGTGCCAGCACAACGGGGGGAGCCTCTAACTATGGCTACACCTTC. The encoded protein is CASTTGGASNYGYTF.

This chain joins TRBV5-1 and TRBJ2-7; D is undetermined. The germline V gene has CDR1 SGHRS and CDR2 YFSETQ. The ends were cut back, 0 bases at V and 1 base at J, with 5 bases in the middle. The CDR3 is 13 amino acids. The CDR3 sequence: CASSLAGSYEQYF. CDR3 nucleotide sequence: TGCGCCAGCAGCTTGGCCGGTTCCTACGAGCAGTACTTC.

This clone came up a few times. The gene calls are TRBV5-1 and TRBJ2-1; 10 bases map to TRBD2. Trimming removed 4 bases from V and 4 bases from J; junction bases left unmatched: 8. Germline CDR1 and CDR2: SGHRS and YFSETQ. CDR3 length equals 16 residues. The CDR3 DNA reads TGCGCCAGCAGCGAAGCAGCGGGAGGGCTTTACAATGAGCAGTTCTTC. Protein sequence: CASSEAAGGLYNEQFF. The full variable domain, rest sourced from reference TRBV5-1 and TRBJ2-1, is KAGVTQTPRYLIKTRGQQVTLSCSPISGHRSVSWYQQTPGQGLQFLFEYFSETQRNKGNFPGRFSGRQFSNSRSEMNVSTLELGDSALYLCASSEAAGGLYNEQFFGPGTRLTVL.

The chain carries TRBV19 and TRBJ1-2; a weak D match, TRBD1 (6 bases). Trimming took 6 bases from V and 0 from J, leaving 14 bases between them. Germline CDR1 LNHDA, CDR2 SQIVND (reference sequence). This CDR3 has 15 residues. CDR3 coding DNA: TGTGCCAGTAGGCGTCCGGACAGCTCTAACTATGGCTACACCTTC. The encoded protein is CASRRPDSSNYGYTF.

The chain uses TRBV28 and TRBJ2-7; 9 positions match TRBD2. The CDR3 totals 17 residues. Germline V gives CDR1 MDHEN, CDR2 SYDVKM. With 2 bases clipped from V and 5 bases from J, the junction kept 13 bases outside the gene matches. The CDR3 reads CASSLKVKGREGHEQYF. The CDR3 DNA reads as TGTGCCAGCAGTTTAAAGGTAAAAGGGCGGGAGGGGCACGAGCAGTACTTC.

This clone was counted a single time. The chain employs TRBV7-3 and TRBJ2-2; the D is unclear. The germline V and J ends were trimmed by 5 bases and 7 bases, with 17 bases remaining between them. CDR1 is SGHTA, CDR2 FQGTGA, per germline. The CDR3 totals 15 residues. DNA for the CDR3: TGTGCCAGCAGCCAATCCCCTACAGTACTCGGGGAGCTGTTTTTT. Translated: CASSQSPTVLGELFF.

The CDR3 DNA reads TGCGCCAGCAGCTCCTACATACTCGACAGGCGTGGGACTGAAGCTTTCTTT. Residues: CASSSYILDRRGTEAFF. The rearrangement uses TRBV5-1 and TRBJ1-1, with D perhaps matching TRBD1 (6 bases). CDR1 SGHRS and CDR2 YFSETQ come from the germline V gene. The CDR3 sequence is 17 residues long. V was shortened by 3 bases and J by 5 bases, with 23 bases between the two germline ends.

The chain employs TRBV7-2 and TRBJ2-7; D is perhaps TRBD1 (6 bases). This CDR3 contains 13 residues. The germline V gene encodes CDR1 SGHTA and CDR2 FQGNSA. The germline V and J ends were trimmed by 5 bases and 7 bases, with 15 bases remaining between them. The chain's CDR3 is CASSPPGRGEQYF. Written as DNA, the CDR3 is TGTGCCAGCAGCCCACCGGGCAGGGGTGAGCAGTACTTC. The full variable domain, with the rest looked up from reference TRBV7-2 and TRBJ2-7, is GAGVSQSPSNKVTEKGKDVELRCDPISGHTALYWYRQSLGQGLEFLIYFQGNSAPDKSGLPSDRFSAERTGGSVSTLTIQRTQQEDSAVYLCASSPPGRGEQYFGPGTRLTVT.

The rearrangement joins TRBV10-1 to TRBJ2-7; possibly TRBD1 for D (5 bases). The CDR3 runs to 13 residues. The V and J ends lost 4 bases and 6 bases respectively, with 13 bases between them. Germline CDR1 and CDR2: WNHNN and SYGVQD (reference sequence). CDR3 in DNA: TGCGCCAGCAGTGCCAGGGAAAAGACCGAGCAGTACTTC. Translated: CASSAREKTEQYF.

In DNA form, the CDR3 reads TGTGCCACCAGCACCCCCTCGACAGGGGACGGAAACACCATATATTTT. This sequence encodes CATSTPSTGDGNTIYF. The chain recombines TRBV15 with TRBJ1-3, with 8 bases identical to TRBD1. The germline gives CDR1 LNHNV, CDR2 YYDKDF (reference sequence). The CDR3 contains 16 residues. V was clipped by 4 bases and J by 4 bases; unmatched bases: 9.

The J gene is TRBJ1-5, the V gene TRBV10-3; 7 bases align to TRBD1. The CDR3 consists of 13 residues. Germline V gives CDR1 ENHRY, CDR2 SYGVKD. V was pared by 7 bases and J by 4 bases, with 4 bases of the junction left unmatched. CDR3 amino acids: CAIKGTENQPQHF. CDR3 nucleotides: TGTGCCATCAAGGGGACAGAAAATCAGCCCCAGCATTTT.

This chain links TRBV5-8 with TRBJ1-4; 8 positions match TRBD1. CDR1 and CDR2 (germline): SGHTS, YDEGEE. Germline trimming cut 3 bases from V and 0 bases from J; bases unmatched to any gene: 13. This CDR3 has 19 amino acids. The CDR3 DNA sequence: TGTGCCAGCAGCTGGTCCGCCCAGACAGGGGCGGCAACTAATGAAAAACTGTTTTTT. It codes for CASSWSAQTGAATNEKLFF.

Here the CDR3 reads CASSEDRGRTDTQYF. DNA of the CDR3: TGTGCCAGCAGCGAGGACAGGGGCAGGACAGATACGCAGTATTTT. The chain employs TRBV5-8 and TRBJ2-3, with TRBD1 identical over 9 bases. Per germline, CDR1 SGHTS and CDR2 YDEGEE. With 4 bases clipped from V and 3 bases from J, the junction kept 6 bases outside the gene matches. This CDR3 has 15 amino acids.

The CDR3: CASSYSSRVNQPQHF. The CDR3 DNA follows: TGTGCCAGCAGTTACTCGAGCAGGGTCAATCAGCCCCAGCATTTT. The chain recombines TRBV6-5 with TRBJ1-5; weak D call: TRBD1 (5 bases). The V gene lost 0 bases and the J gene lost 3 bases, with 9 bases spanning the gap. Per the germline V gene, CDR1 is MNHEY and CDR2 is SVGAGI. The CDR3 runs 15 residues.

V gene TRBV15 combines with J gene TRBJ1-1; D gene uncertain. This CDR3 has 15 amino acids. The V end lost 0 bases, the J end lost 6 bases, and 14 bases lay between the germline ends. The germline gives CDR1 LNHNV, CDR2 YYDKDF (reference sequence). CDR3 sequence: CATSREAGRISEAFF. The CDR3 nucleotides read TGTGCCACCAGCAGAGAGGCGGGCAGGATCTCTGAAGCTTTCTTT. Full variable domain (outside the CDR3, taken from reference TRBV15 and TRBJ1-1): DAMVIQNPRYQVTQFGKPVTLSCSQTLNHNVMYWYQQKSSQAPKLLFHYYDKDFNNEADTPDNFQSRRPNTSFCFLDIRSPGLGDTAMYLCATSREAGRISEAFFGQGTRLTVV.

CDR3 in amino acids: CASSAGGSSYNEQFF. DNA for the CDR3: TGTGCCAGCAGCGCCGGAGGGAGCTCCTACAATGAGCAGTTCTTC. This chain joins TRBV9 and TRBJ2-1; possible D gene TRBD2, 6 bases. Trimming pared 3 bases from V and 0 bases from J, leaving 10 bases between. Germline V gene sequence: CDR1 SGDLS, CDR2 YYNGEE. The CDR3 is 15 amino acids.

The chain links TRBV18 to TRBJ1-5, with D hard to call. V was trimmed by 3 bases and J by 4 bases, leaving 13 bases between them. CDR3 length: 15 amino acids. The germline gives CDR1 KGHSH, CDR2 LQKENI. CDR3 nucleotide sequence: TGTGCCAGCTCACCTATCACTAGGGAAAATCAGCCCCAGCATTTT. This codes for CASSPITRENQPQHF.

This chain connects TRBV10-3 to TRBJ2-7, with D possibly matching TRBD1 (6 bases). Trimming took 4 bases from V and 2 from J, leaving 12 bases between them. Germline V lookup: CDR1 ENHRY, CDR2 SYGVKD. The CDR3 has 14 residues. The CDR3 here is CAISAGAPAYEQYF. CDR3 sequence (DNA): TGTGCCATCAGTGCAGGGGCGCCGGCCTACGAGCAGTACTTC.

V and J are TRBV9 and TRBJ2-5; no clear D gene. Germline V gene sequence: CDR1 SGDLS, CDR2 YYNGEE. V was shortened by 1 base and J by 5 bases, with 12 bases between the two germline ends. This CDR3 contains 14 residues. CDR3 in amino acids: CASSVLGQAETQYF. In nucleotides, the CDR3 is TGTGCCAGCAGCGTACTCGGCCAAGCGGAGACCCAGTACTTC.

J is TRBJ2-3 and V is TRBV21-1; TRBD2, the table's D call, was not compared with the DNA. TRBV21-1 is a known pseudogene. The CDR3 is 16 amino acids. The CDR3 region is CASTSNEAGCTDTQYF. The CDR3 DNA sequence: TGTGCCAGCACCAGCAACGAAGCGGGATGCACAGATACGCAGTATTTT.